The 8 T cell receptor beta chains below were found in one sample sequenced in a study of T cells in Graves' hyperthyroidism and ophthalmopathy. RNA transcripts were the template for amplifying TCR beta CDR3 regions. The TCR CDR3 first-round RT-PCR relied on the HTBI primer set. TCRdb redid the calling of the multiplex PCR reads with MiXCR, one entry per CDR3 protein. Found here are 350,000 to 400,000 distinct CDR3 sequences, approximately 20% of them singletons; the top ten hold 3.5% to 4%. Material for sequencing was blood. The origin of the receptors is a woman under 30 with Graves' hyperthyroidism.

In its sample, this clonotype was seen many times. V is TRBV2 and J is TRBJ1-6; 9 bases are a match to TRBD1. The CDR3 sequence is 17 residues long. Germline loops: CDR1 SNHLY, CDR2 FYNNEI. J was trimmed by 2 bases and V by 5 bases; bases with no gene match: 7. The CDR3 sequence is CASSTGTGWTYNSPLHF. The CDR3 nucleotides read TGTGCCAGCAGTACCGGGACAGGGTGGACCTATAATTCACCCCTCCACTTT.

This clonotype was seen a handful of times. This may arise from a read error, as a much more abundant clone is one base away. The J gene is TRBJ2-7, the V gene TRBV13, with 7 bases aligning to TRBD1. This CDR3 is built from 16 residues. From germline, CDR1 is PRHDT and CDR2 FYEKMQ (reference sequence). The CDR3 reads CASSTRSGTEAYEQCF. The CDR3 coding sequence is TGTGCCAGCAGCACCAGATCCGGGACAGAAGCCTACGAGCAGTGCTTC.

This clonotype was observed at least ten times. The chain is built from TRBV15 and TRBJ2-6; 9 bases agree with TRBD1. CDR1 and CDR2 (germline): LNHNV, YYDKDF (reference sequence). V shed 4 bases and J 1 base; nucleotides not matched to a gene: 5. The CDR3 is 17 amino acids. CDR3 amino acids: CATSNRDRASGANVLTF. The CDR3 coding sequence is TGTGCCACCAGCAACCGGGACAGGGCTTCTGGGGCCAACGTCCTGACTTTC.

This clonotype was recorded many times. This chain joins TRBV12-3 or TRBV12-4 and TRBJ1-1, with D perhaps TRBD1 (5 bases). Trimming stripped 3 bases from V and 8 bases from J, with 10 bases between. This CDR3 has 12 residues. The CDR3 DNA sequence: TGTGCCAGCAGTTTCCTAAACAGGGAAGCTTTCTTT. It is translated as CASSFLNREAFF.

V and J are TRBV12-3 or TRBV12-4 and TRBJ1-1; D is perhaps TRBD1 (5 bases). Trimming took 6 bases from V and 3 from J, leaving 17 bases between them. This CDR3 comprises 15 residues. As DNA, the CDR3 is TGTGCCAGCAGCCCCAGCGACGGGGCCTACACTGAAGCTTTCTTT. Residues: CASSPSDGAYTEAFF.

Of note for this clonotype: Given a much more abundant clone one base away, this may be a read error. The chain carries TRBV6-5 and TRBJ2-2; no definite D call. Trimming took 2 bases from V and 4 from J, leaving 11 bases between them. The germline V gene has CDR1 MNHEY and CDR2 SVGAGI. CDR3 length: 15 residues. The CDR3 is CASSYRDTSTGELFF. The CDR3 DNA follows: TGTGCCAGCAGTTACAGAGATACGAGCACCGGGGAGCTGTTTTTT.

V is TRBV6-5 and J is TRBJ1-2, with D perhaps TRBD1 (5 bases). V lost 4 bases, J lost 10 bases, and 13 bases lay in between. CDR3 length: 12 residues. CDR1 is MNHEY, CDR2 SVGAGI, per germline. The CDR3 sequence: CASSLGDLLYTF. DNA for the CDR3: TGTGCCAGCAGTTTAGGGGATCTACTCTACACCTTC.

The V call is TRBV7-9, the J call TRBJ2-5, with TRBD2 identical over 9 bases. The junction had 5 bases not matched to a gene; V was cut back by 5 bases and J by 4 bases. This CDR3 contains 14 residues. Germline V gives CDR1 SEHNR, CDR2 FQNEAQ (reference sequence). CDR3 sequence (DNA): TGTGCCAGCAGCCCCGGACTAGCGACAGAGACCCAGTACTTC. Translated, it gives CASSPGLATETQYF.